This entry lists 27 T cell receptor beta chains sequenced from one sample in a study of vaccination effects on CD4 cells after COVID-19. Using immunoSEQ multiplex PCR, the repertoire was profiled, and TCRdb retains in-frame clones only, with some absent. Found here are roughly 20,000 clones, 55% to 75% of them singletons; the top ten hold about 9.9%. No antigen is known for these receptors. Antigen-specific CD4+ T cells expanded by the ViraFEST assay with viral peptide pools were then sequenced. An approximately 10-day culture period preceded the isolation of CD4+ T cells. The healthy vaccine recipients, who had no prior SARS-CoV-2 infection, showed negative nucleocapsid antibodies. This specimen was CD4+ T cells from PBMCs cultured with HCoV-NL63 spike peptides, taken before COVID-19 vaccination. The receptors originated from a human donor who received a COVID-19 vaccine.

The sample holds a few counts of this clone. The V and J genes are TRBV6-4 and TRBJ2-1; tentative D call: TRBD1 (5 bases). The CDR3 has 15 residues. The germline V gene encodes CDR1 MRHNA and CDR2 SNTAGT. Trimming stripped 2 bases from V and 2 bases from J, with 10 bases between. CDR3 sequence: CASSDEDTTYNEQFF. CDR3 DNA sequence: TGTGCCAGCAGTGACGAGGACACCACCTACAATGAGCAGTTCTTC.

This chain uses TRBV11-2 with TRBJ1-1; D may be TRBD1 (6 bases). CDR1 is SGHAT, CDR2 FQNNGV, per germline. The CDR3 length is 14 residues. Between the trimmed V and J ends, which lost 5 bases and 6 bases, there was a span of 16 bases. The CDR3 region has the DNA TGTGCCAGCAGCGAGAGCAGGGGTATATCTGAAGCTTTCTTT. Its translation is CASSESRGISEAFF.

The table lists this clone with a few counts. V is TRBV11-2 and J is TRBJ2-3, with 12 bases that match TRBD2. There are 15 residues in the CDR3. J was trimmed by 4 bases and V by 5 bases; bases with no gene match: 4. Germline V gene lookup returns CDR1 SGHAT and CDR2 FQNNGV. The CDR3 nucleotides read TGTGCCAGCAGCCCCCTAGCGGGAGGGGCAGATACGCAGTATTTT. Encoded protein: CASSPLAGGADTQYF.

This clone appeared a few times. V gene TRBV19 combines with J gene TRBJ2-2; TRBD1 matches 7 bases. Trimming took 1 base from V and 4 from J; bases not matched to a gene: 0. CDR1 is LNHDA, CDR2 SQIVND, per germline (reference sequence). This CDR3 has 14 residues. The CDR3 loop is CASSIGQGTGELFF. The CDR3 DNA sequence: TGTGCCAGTAGTATAGGACAGGGCACCGGGGAGCTGTTTTTT.

This clone has a single count. The chain employs TRBV6-5 and TRBJ1-4, with 7 bases aligning to TRBD1. CDR1 and CDR2 from the germline V gene are MNHEY and SVGAGI. J gave up 7 bases and V 4 bases, and 12 bases lay outside the gene matches. The CDR3 is made up of 16 amino acids. CDR3 DNA: TGTGCCAGCAGTTCCCCGGGAGGGGGCGCGGGTGAAAAACTGTTTTTT. As protein: CASSSPGGGAGEKLFF.

The rearrangement uses TRBV6-5 and TRBJ1-1; no clear D. Trimming took off 0 bases at V and 1 base at J, with 9 bases between the two ends. This CDR3 spans 15 amino acids. Germline CDR1 and CDR2: MNHEY and SVGAGI. The CDR3 protein is CASSYSLETNTEAFF. In DNA form, the CDR3 reads TGTGCCAGCAGTTACTCCCTCGAAACGAACACTGAAGCTTTCTTT.

The gene calls are TRBV12-3 or TRBV12-4 and TRBJ1-1, with D uncertain. Trimming stripped 4 bases from V and 8 bases from J, with 8 bases between. The CDR3 covers 11 residues. CDR3 loop: CASSYMGEAFF. The CDR3 DNA reads as TGTGCCAGCAGTTATATGGGGGAAGCTTTCTTT.

In nucleotides, the CDR3 is TGCGCCAGCAGCTTCAGACAGGGGGCAGGGGAGACCCAGTACTTC. Protein: CASSFRQGAGETQYF. The chain couples TRBV5-1 to TRBJ2-5; TRBD1 matches at 10 bases. J was trimmed by 5 bases and V by 2 bases; bases with no gene match: 6. Germline CDR1 and CDR2: SGHRS and YFSETQ. The CDR3 is 15 residues long.

J is TRBJ2-1 and V is TRBV19, with D possibly matching TRBD1 (6 bases). The CDR3 extends over 14 amino acids. Per the germline V gene, CDR1 is LNHDA and CDR2 is SQIVND (reference sequence). Trimming took 5 bases from V and 4 from J, leaving 12 bases between them. The CDR3 DNA reads TGTGCCAGTAGTCCGGCAGGGGCGTACAATGAGCAGTTCTTC. Residues: CASSPAGAYNEQFF.

The CDR3 DNA reads as TGCGCCAGCAGCTTGGCGCCAGGCCGCTCTGGAAACACCATATATTTT. This codes for CASSLAPGRSGNTIYF. The genes are TRBV5-1 and TRBJ1-3; D unclear. With 0 bases removed from V and 0 bases from J, the gap between germline ends came to 10 bases. The CDR3 is 16 residues long. Germline CDR1 reads SGHRS; CDR2 reads YFSETQ.

The chain uses TRBV13 and TRBJ2-7, with 9 bases identical to TRBD1. Germline V lookup: CDR1 PRHDT, CDR2 FYEKMQ (reference sequence). The CDR3 consists of 15 residues. V lost 2 bases, J lost 6 bases, and 8 bases stayed unmatched. CDR3 sequence (DNA): TGTGCCAGCAGCTTACCGGGACAGGGAGTGGCCGAGCAGTACTTC. This sequence encodes CASSLPGQGVAEQYF.

This clone has a handful of counts. The chain employs TRBV29-1 and TRBJ2-7, with 15 bases lining up with TRBD2. J lost 6 bases, V lost 4 bases, and 4 bases had no gene match. In germline, CDR1 is SQVTM, CDR2 ANQGSEA. The CDR3 has 14 amino acids. CDR3: CSVGTSGGAIEQYF. CDR3 DNA: TGCAGCGTTGGGACTAGCGGGGGGGCGATCGAGCAGTACTTC.

The chain carries TRBV6-5 and TRBJ2-7; D may be TRBD2 (6 bases). V lost 7 bases, J lost 6 bases, and 19 bases lay in between. Germline V gene sequence: CDR1 MNHEY, CDR2 SVGAGI. This CDR3 has 14 residues. The CDR3 DNA reads as TGTGCCAGCACCCGGACTACTATAATCGGCGAGCAGTACTTC. This gives the protein CASTRTTIIGEQYF.

The chain uses TRBV2 and TRBJ2-2, with a weak D call TRBD2 (6 bases). This CDR3 comprises 15 residues. Between the trimmed V and J ends, which lost 7 bases and 3 bases, there was a span of 15 bases. Germline V gives CDR1 SNHLY, CDR2 FYNNEI. CDR3 nucleotides: TGTGCCAGCACCGACCGGGACTGGTACACCGGGGAGCTGTTTTTT. Translation gives CASTDRDWYTGELFF.

This clone was seen a few times. CDR3 nucleotides: TGCGCCAGCAGCTTGGCATCCCGGTTTTCTGGAAACACCATATATTTT. It yields the protein CASSLASRFSGNTIYF. This chain connects TRBV5-1 to TRBJ1-3; no reliable D call. CDR1 is SGHRS, CDR2 YFSETQ, per germline. The V and J ends lost 0 bases and 1 base respectively, with 11 bases between them. This CDR3 comprises 16 residues.

V and J are TRBV5-1 and TRBJ1-1, with 8 bases identical to TRBD1. Germline V gene data show CDR1 as SGHRS and CDR2 as YFSETQ. The CDR3 totals 15 residues. V lost 0 bases and J lost 4; bases outside the gene matches: 5. CDR3: CASSLAQTGATEAFF. CDR3 nucleotides: TGCGCCAGCAGCTTGGCGCAGACAGGGGCCACTGAAGCTTTCTTT.

CDR3: CAISSGLYNEQFF. The CDR3 region has the DNA TGTGCCATCAGTTCGGGGCTTTACAATGAGCAGTTCTTC. The gene calls are TRBV10-3 and TRBJ2-1, with D possibly being TRBD1 or TRBD2 (5 bases each). V was cut by 5 bases and J by 4 bases, with 9 bases left in between. CDR1 and CDR2 (germline): ENHRY, SYGVKD. This CDR3 has 13 residues.

The CDR3 reads CASSLEGRVNTEAFF. As DNA, the CDR3 is TGCGCCAGCAGCTTGGAGGGGAGGGTGAACACTGAAGCTTTCTTT. The chain links TRBV5-1 to TRBJ1-1; D may be TRBD1 (5 bases). CDR1 and CDR2 (germline): SGHRS, YFSETQ. V lost 0 bases and J 0 bases, leaving 9 bases between the germline ends. The CDR3 runs 15 residues.

This chain joins TRBV28 and TRBJ2-7; 7 nucleotides line up with TRBD2. CDR1 is MDHEN, CDR2 SYDVKM, per germline. After removal of 6 bases from V and 4 bases from J, the junction contained 12 bases not matched to a gene. The CDR3 runs 15 residues. Here the CDR3 reads CASSQSGTTIYEQYF. DNA of the CDR3: TGTGCCAGCAGCCAGAGCGGGACCACTATATACGAGCAGTACTTC.

The genes are TRBV5-5 and TRBJ1-4, with TRBD1 identical over 9 bases. The CDR3 length is 11 residues. The J segment lost 16 bases and the V segment lost 2 bases, leaving 3 bases of the junction unmatched. The germline V gene has CDR1 SGHKS and CDR2 YYEKEE (reference sequence). The CDR3 DNA reads TGTGCCAGCAGCTTCCGGGACAGGGAGTTTTTT. Its protein product is CASSFRDREFF.

This sequence joins TRBV5-5 and TRBJ2-7, with 7 nucleotides matching TRBD2. CDR3 length: 18 amino acids. CDR1 SGHKS and CDR2 YYEKEE come from the germline V gene (reference sequence). Germline trimming cut 0 bases from V and 6 bases from J; bases unmatched to any gene: 18. CDR3 region: CASSLGSPLQREGVEQYF. In nucleotides, the CDR3 is TGTGCCAGCAGCTTGGGGTCCCCCCTTCAGCGGGAAGGCGTCGAGCAGTACTTC.

This clone has a handful of counts. The V call is TRBV18, the J call TRBJ2-3; possibly TRBD1 for D (7 bases). The CDR3 runs to 15 residues. Germline-derived CDR1 and CDR2 are KGHSH and LQKENI. V dropped 3 bases and J dropped 6 bases, with 16 bases sitting between them. CDR3 protein: CASSPGGGTMDTQYF. DNA for the CDR3: TGTGCCAGCTCACCCGGAGGGGGCACGATGGATACGCAGTATTTT.

This clone was observed a single time. V usage is TRBV12-3 or TRBV12-4 and J usage is TRBJ2-2; the match to TRBD1 covers 7 bases. This CDR3 has 12 amino acids. Unmatched junction bases numbered 3, after V lost 6 bases and J lost 8 bases. DNA of the CDR3: TGTGCCAGCAGCACGACAGGGGGGGAGCTGTTTTTT. It codes for CASSTTGGELFF.

This clone was recorded a few times. The chain recombines TRBV9 with TRBJ1-3; no clear D. The CDR3 is made up of 14 amino acids. The V and J ends lost 0 bases and 0 bases respectively, with 4 bases between them. The germline V gene encodes CDR1 SGDLS and CDR2 YYNGEE. The CDR3 reads CASSVAVSGNTIYF. The CDR3 nucleotides are TGTGCCAGCAGCGTAGCCGTCTCTGGAAACACCATATATTTT.

V and J are TRBV19 and TRBJ2-1, with TRBD2 matching over 9 bases. Germline CDR1 is LNHDA and CDR2 is SQIVND (reference sequence). This CDR3 is built from 14 residues. The V and J ends lost 7 bases and 9 bases, in that order; junction bases with no gene match: 10. The CDR3 DNA follows: TGTGCCAGTACTCCTTTGGCGGGAGGGGCTGAGCAGTTCTTC. Translating it yields CASTPLAGGAEQFF.

The rearrangement uses TRBV10-1 and TRBJ1-1; possibly TRBD1 for D (6 bases). Trimming removed 10 bases from V and 1 base from J, with 13 bases in between. The CDR3 covers 13 residues. Germline assignment: CDR1 WNHNN and CDR2 SYGVQD (reference sequence). In DNA form, the CDR3 reads TGCGCCACCCAAGGGGGTCAGAACACTGAAGCTTTCTTT. This gives the protein CATQGGQNTEAFF.

This chain links TRBV7-8 with TRBJ1-5, with D unclear. CDR3 size: 18 residues. CDR1 and CDR2 (germline): SGHVS, FQNEAQ. Trimming cost V 5 bases and J 0 bases, with 20 bases left between them. The CDR3 region has the DNA TGTGCCAGCAGCCAATTCGCGTTAGGGTTGGCTAGCAATCAGCCCCAGCATTTT. Its protein product is CASSQFALGLASNQPQHF.